This entry concerns a single TCR beta chain. Assay: immunoSEQ multiplex PCR; the TCRdb copy retains only in-frame clones and omits some. The sample holds approximately 220,000 clones; 80% are singletons and the top ten take 7.4%. The CDR3 is 16 residues long. The junction had 10 bases not matched to a gene; V was cut back by 3 bases and J by 5 bases. Per the germline V gene, CDR1 is SGHTA and CDR2 is FQGNSA. The data are from a study of blood T cell repertoires in COVID-19. V gene TRBV7-2 combines with J gene TRBJ2-7, with 10 bases matching TRBD1. The source is a woman aged 40 to 49 with acute COVID-19. Sequencing was carried out using PBMCs or T cells enriched from blood (not recorded which). The CDR3 here is CASSFPTGGGLNEQYF. Written as DNA, the CDR3 is TGTGCCAGCAGCTTTCCGACAGGGGGCGGTTTAAACGAGCAGTACTTC.